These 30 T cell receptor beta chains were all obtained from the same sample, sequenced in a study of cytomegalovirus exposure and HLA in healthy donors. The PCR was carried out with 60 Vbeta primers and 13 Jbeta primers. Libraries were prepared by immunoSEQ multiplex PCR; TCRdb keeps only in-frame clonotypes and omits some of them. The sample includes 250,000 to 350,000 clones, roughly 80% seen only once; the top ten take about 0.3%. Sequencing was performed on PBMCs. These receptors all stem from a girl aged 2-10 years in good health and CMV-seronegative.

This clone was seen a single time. The CDR3 sequence: CASSSTTSGRGNEQFF. The CDR3 nucleotides read TGTGCCAGCAGTTCGACGACTAGCGGGAGGGGAAATGAGCAGTTCTTC. V is TRBV27 and J is TRBJ2-1, with 14 bases aligning to TRBD2. The V segment lost 4 bases and the J segment 7 bases; nucleotides outside the gene matches: 6. Germline V gives CDR1 MNHEY, CDR2 SMNVEV (reference sequence). This CDR3 is 16 amino acids long.

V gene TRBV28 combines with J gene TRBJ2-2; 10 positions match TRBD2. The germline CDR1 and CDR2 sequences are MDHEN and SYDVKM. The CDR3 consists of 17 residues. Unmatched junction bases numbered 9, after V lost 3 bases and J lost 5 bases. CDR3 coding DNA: TGTGCCAGCAGTTTTCTAGCGGGAGTGATCATTACCGGGGAGCTGTTTTTT. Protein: CASSFLAGVIITGELFF.

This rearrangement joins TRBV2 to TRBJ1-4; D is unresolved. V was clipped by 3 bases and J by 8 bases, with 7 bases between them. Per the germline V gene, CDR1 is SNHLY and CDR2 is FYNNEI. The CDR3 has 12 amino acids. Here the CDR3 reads CASSEYVEKLFF. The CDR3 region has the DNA TGTGCCAGCAGTGAGTATGTCGAAAAACTGTTTTTT. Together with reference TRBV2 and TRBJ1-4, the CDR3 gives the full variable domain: EPEVTQTPSHQVTQMGQEVILRCVPISNHLYFYWYRQILGQKVEFLVSFYNNEISEKSEIFDDQFSVERPDGSNFTLKIRSTKLEDSAMYFCASSEYVEKLFFGSGTQLSVL.

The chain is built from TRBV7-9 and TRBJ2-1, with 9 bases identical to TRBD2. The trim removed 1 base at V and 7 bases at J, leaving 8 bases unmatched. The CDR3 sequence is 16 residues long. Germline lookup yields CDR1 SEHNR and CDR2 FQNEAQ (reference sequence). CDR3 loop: CASSLESLAGFNEQFF. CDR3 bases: TGTGCCAGCAGCTTAGAATCCCTAGCGGGGTTTAATGAGCAGTTCTTC. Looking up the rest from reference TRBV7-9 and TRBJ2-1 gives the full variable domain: DTGVSQNPRHKITKRGQNVTFRCDPISEHNRLYWYRQTLGQGPEFLTYFQNEAQLEKSRLLSDRFSAERPKGSFSTLEIQRTEQGDSAMYLCASSLESLAGFNEQFFGPGTRLTVL.

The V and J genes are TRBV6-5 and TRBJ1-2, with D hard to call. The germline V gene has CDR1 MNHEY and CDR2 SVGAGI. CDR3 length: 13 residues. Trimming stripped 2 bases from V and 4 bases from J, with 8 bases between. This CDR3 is CASSYGEVYGYTF. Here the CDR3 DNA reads TGTGCCAGCAGTTACGGGGAGGTCTATGGCTACACCTTC.

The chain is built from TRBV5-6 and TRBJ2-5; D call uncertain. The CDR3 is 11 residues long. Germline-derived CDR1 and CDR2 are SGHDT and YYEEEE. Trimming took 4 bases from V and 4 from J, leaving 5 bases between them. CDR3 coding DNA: TGTGCCAGCAGCGGCTCAGAGACCCAGTACTTC. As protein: CASSGSETQYF.

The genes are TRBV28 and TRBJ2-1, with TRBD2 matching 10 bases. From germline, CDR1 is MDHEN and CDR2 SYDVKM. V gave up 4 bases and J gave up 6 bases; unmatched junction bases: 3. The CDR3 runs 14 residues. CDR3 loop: CASSSASGGNEQFF. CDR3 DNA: TGTGCCAGCAGTTCGGCTAGCGGGGGCAATGAGCAGTTCTTC. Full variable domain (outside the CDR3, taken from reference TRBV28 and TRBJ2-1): DVKVTQSSRYLVKRTGEKVFLECVQDMDHENMFWYRQDPGLGLRLIYFSYDVKMKEKGDIPEGYSVSREKKERFSLILESASTNQTSMYLCASSSASGGNEQFFGPGTRLTVL.

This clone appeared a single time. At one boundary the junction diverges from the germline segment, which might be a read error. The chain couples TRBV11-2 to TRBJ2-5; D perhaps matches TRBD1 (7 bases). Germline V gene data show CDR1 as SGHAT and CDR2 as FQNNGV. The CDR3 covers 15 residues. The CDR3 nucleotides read TGTGCCGGCAGCGGAAGCAGGGGGGCAGCAGAGACCCAGTACTTC. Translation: CAGSGSRGAAETQYF.

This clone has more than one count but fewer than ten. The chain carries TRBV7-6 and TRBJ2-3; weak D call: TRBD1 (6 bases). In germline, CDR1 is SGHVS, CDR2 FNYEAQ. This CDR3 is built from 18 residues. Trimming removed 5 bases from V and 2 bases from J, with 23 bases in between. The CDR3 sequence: CASSPRQDALAPTDTQYF. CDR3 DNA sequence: TGTGCCAGCAGCCCCCGACAGGACGCACTCGCGCCCACAGATACGCAGTATTTT. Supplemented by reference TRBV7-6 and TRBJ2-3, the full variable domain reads GAGVSQSPRYKVTKRGQDVALRCDPISGHVSLYWYRQALGQGPEFLTYFNYEAQQDKSGLPNDRFSAERPEGSISTLTIQRTEQRDSAMYRCASSPRQDALAPTDTQYFGPGTRLTVL.

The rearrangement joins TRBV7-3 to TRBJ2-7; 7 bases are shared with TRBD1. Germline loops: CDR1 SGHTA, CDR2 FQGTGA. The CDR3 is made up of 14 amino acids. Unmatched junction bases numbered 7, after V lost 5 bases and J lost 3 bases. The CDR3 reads CASSRQGGDYEQYF. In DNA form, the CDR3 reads TGTGCCAGCAGCCGACAGGGCGGCGACTACGAGCAGTACTTC.

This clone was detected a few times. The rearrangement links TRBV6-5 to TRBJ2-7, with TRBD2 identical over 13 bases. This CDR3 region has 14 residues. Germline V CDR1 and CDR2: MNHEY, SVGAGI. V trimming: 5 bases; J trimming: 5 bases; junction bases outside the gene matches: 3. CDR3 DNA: TGTGCCAGCAGTCGACTAGCGGGGGGCCACGAGCAGTACTTC. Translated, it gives CASSRLAGGHEQYF.

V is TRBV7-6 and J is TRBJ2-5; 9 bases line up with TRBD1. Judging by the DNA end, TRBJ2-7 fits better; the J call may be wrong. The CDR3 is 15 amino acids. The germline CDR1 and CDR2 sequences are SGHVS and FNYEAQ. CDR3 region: CASSIGTGLTYEQYF. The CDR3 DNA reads TGTGCCAGCAGCATAGGGACAGGGTTGACCTACGAGCAGTACTTC.

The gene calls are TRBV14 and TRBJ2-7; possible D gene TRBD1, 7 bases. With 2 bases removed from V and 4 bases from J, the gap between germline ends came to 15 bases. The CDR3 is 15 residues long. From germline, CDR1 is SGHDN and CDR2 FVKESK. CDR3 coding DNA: TGTGCCAGCAGCCAAAGCGGAGGGGGCGCATACGAGCAGTACTTC. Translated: CASSQSGGGAYEQYF.

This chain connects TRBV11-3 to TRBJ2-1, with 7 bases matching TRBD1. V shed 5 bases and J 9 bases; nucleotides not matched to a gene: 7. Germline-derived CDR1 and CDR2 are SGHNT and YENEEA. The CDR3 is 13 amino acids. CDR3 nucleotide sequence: TGTGCCAGCAGCCAGGGGGTAATGGGTGAGCAGTTCTTC. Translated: CASSQGVMGEQFF.

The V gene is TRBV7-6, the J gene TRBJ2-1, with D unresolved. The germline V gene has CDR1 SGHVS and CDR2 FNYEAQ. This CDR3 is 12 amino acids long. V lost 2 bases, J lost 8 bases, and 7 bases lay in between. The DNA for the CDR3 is TGTGCCAGCAGCTTATCCATTGATGAGCAGTTCTTC. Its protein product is CASSLSIDEQFF.

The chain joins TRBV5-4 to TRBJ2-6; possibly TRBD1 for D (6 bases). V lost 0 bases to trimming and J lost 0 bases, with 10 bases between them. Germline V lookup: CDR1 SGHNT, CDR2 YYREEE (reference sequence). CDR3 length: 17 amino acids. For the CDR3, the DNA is TGTGCCAGCAGCTTGGGGGGGCCCCACTCTGGGGCCAACGTCCTGACTTTC. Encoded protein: CASSLGGPHSGANVLTF.

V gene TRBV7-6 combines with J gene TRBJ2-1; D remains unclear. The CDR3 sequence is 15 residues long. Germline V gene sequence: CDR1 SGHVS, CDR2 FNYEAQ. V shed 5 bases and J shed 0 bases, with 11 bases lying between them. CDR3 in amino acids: CASSPTHSSYNEQFF. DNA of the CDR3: TGTGCCAGCAGCCCCACCCATAGCTCCTACAATGAGCAGTTCTTC.

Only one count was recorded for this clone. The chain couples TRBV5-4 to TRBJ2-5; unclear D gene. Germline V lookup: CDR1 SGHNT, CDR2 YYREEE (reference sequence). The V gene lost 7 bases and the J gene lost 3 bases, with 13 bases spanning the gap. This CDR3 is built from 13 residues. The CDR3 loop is CASSTGWEETQYF. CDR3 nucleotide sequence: TGTGCCAGCTCTACCGGGTGGGAAGAGACCCAGTACTTC.

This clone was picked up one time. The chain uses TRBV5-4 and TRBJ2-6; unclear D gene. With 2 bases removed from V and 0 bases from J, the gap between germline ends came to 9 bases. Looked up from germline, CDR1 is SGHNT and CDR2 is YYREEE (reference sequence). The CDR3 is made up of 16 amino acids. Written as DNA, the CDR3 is TGTGCCAGCAGCTTCTCCGAACACTCTGGGGCCAACGTCCTGACTTTC. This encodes CASSFSEHSGANVLTF. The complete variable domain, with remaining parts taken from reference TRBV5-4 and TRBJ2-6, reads ETGVTQSPTHLIKTRGQQVTLRCSSQSGHNTVSWYQQALGQGPQFIFQYYREEENGRGNFPPRFSGLQFPNYSSELNVNALELDDSALYLCASSFSEHSGANVLTFGAGSRLTVL.

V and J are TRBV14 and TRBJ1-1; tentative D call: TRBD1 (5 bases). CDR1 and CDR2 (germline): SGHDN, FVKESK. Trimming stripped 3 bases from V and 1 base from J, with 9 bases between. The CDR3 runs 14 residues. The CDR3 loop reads CASSHQGSNTEAFF. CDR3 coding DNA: TGTGCCAGCAGCCATCAGGGTTCGAACACTGAAGCTTTCTTT.

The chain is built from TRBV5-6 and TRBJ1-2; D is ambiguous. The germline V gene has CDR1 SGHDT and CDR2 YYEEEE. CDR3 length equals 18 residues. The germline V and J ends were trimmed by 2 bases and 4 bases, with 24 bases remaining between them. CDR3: CASSLLVGFNDRPYGYTF. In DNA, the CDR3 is TGTGCCAGCAGCTTATTGGTCGGGTTTAATGATCGACCCTATGGCTACACCTTC.

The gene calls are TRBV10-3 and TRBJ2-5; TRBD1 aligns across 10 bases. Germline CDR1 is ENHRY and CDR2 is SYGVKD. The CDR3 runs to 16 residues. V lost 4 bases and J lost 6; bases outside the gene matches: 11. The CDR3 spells CAISGSWTGGPKTQYF. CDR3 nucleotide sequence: TGTGCCATCAGTGGGAGTTGGACAGGGGGACCCAAGACCCAGTACTTC.

CDR3 bases: TGTGCCAGCGTCGCGGCGGCCGATACGCAGTATTTT. Translation gives CASVAAADTQYF. The chain recombines TRBV28 with TRBJ2-3; no definite D call. This CDR3 contains 12 residues. The germline V gene encodes CDR1 MDHEN and CDR2 SYDVKM. V lost 8 bases to trimming and J lost 6 bases, with 12 bases between them.

The CDR3 DNA follows: TGTGCCAGCAGTTTCGGACGGGACGGGGAGCTGTTTTTT. Translation gives CASSFGRDGELFF. The V call is TRBV5-5, the J call TRBJ2-2; D is perhaps TRBD2 (5 bases). CDR1 is SGHKS and CDR2 is YYEKEE in the germline V gene (reference sequence). V shed 5 bases and J shed 7 bases, with 12 bases lying between them. The CDR3 spans 13 residues.

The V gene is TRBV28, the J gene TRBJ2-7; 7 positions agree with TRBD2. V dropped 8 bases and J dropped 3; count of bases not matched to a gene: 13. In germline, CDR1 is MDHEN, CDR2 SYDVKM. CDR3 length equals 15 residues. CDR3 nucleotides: TGTGCCAGCCTAAAGGTGGGAGGGGCCTACTACGAGCAGTACTTC. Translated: CASLKVGGAYYEQYF.

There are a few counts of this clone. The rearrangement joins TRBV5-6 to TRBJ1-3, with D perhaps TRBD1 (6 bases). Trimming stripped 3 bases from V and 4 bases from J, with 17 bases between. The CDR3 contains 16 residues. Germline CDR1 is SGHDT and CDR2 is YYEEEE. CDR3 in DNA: TGTGCCAGCAGCTACTCGGGGGGGGCGAGCGGAAACACCATATATTTT. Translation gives CASSYSGGASGNTIYF. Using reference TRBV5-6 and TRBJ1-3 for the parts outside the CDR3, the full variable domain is DAGVTQSPTHLIKTRGQQVTLRCSPKSGHDTVSWYQQALGQGPQFIFQYYEEEERQRGNFPDRFSGHQFPNYSSELNVNALLLGDSALYLCASSYSGGASGNTIYFGEGSWLTVV.

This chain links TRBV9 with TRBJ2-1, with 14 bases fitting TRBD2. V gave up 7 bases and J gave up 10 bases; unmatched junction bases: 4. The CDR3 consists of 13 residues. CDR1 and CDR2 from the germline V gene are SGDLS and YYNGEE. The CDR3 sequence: CASRGTSGREQFF. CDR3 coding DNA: TGTGCCAGCCGAGGGACTAGCGGGAGAGAGCAGTTCTTC.

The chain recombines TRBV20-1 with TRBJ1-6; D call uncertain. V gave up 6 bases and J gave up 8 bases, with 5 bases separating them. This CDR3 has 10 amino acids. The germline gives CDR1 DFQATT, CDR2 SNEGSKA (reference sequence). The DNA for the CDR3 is TGCAGTGCCGGGTATTCACCCCTCCACTTT. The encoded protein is CSAGYSPLHF.

CDR3 amino acids: CASSLLSSSYEQYF. For the CDR3, the DNA is TGTGCCAGCAGTTTATTGAGTAGTTCCTACGAGCAGTACTTC. This sequence joins TRBV28 and TRBJ2-7, with D hard to call. Germline V CDR1 and CDR2: MDHEN, SYDVKM. Trimming removed 1 base from V and 1 base from J, with 8 bases in between. The CDR3 length is 14 residues.

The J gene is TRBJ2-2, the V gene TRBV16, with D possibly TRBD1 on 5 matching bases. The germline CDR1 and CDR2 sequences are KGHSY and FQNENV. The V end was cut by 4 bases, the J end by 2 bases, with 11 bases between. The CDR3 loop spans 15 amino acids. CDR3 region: CASSRVQENTGELFF. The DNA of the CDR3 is TGTGCCAGCAGCCGAGTACAGGAAAACACCGGGGAGCTGTTTTTT.